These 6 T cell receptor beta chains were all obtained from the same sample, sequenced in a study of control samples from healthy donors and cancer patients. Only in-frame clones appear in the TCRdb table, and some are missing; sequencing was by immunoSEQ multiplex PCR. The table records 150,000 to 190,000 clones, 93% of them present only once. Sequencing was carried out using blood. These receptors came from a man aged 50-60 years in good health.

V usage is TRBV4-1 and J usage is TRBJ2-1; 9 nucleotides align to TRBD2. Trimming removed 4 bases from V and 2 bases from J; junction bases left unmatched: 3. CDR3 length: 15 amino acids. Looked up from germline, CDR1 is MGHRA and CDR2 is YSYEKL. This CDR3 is CASSLPSGAYNEQFF. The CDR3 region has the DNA TGCGCCAGCAGCCTGCCTAGCGGGGCCTACAATGAGCAGTTCTTC.

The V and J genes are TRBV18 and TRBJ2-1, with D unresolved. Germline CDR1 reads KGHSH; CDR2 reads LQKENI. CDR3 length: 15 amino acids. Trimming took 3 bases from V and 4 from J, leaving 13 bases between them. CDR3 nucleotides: TGTGCCAGCTCACCCCAGAGCCCTAAATACAATGAGCAGTTCTTC. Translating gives CASSPQSPKYNEQFF.

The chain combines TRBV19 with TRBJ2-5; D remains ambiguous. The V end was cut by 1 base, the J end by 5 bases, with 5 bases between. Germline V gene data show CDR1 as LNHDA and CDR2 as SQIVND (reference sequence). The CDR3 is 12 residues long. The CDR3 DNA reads TGTGCCAGTAGTATAGTTCCCGAGACCCAGTACTTC. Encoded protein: CASSIVPETQYF.

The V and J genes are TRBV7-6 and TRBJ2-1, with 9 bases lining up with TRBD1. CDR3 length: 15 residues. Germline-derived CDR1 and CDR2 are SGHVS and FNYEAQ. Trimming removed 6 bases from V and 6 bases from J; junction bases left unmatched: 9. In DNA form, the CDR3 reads TGTGCCAGCAGGTCCGGACAGGGGACTCTCAATGAGCAGTTCTTC. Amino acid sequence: CASRSGQGTLNEQFF.

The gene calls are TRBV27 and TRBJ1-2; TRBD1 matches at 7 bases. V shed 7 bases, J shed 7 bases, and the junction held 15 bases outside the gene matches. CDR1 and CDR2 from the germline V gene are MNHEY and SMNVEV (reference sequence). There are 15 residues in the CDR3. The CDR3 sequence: CASTPGGRGTFGYTF. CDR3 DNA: TGTGCCAGCACCCCGGGGGGCAGGGGGACGTTTGGCTACACCTTC.

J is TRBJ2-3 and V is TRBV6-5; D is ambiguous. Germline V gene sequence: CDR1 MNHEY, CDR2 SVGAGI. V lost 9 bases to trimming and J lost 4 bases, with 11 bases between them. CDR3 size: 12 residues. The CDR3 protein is CASRFWADTQYF. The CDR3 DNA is TGTGCCAGTCGGTTCTGGGCAGATACGCAGTATTTT.